This T cell receptor beta chain was identified in a study of T and B cells in COVID-19 patients. Study at large: Peripheral blood came from COVID-19 patients with active infection or after recovery.

Germline assignment: CDR1 KGHSH and CDR2 LQKENI. The CDR3 has 14 amino acids. The J segment lost 11 bases and the V segment lost 3 bases, leaving 11 bases of the junction unmatched. Each TRB amplification used roughly 230-550 ng of genomic DNA from blood. TRB rearrangements were amplified by multiplex PCR with BIOMED2 TRB-A/B primers. MiXCR, run by TCRdb on the multiplex PCR reads, gives a single entry per CDR3 protein. The table has more than 10,000 distinct CDR3 sequences, 33% seen once. Source material: blood. The gene calls are TRBV18 and TRBJ1-1; 8 nucleotides match TRBD1. The receptor was isolated from a human donor with active COVID-19. The CDR3 loop is CASSPSQGAGWAFF. In DNA, the CDR3 is TGTGCCAGCTCACCCTCCCAGGGGGCCGGTTGGGCTTTCTTT.